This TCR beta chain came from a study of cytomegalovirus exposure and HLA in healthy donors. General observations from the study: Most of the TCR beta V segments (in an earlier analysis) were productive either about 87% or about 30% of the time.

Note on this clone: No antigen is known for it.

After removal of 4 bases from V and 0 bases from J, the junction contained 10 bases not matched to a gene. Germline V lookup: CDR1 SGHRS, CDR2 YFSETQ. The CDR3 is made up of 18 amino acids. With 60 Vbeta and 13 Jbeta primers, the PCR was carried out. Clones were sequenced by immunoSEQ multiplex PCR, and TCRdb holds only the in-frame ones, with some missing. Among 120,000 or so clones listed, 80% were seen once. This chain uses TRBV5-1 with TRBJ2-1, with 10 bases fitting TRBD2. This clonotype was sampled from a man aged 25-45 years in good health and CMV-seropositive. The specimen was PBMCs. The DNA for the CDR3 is TGCGCCAGCAGCGCACCCGGGACTAGCGTTAGCTCCTACAATGAGCAGTTCTTC. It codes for CASSAPGTSVSSYNEQFF. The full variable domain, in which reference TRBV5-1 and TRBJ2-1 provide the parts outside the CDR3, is KAGVTQTPRYLIKTRGQQVTLSCSPISGHRSVSWYQQTPGQGLQFLFEYFSETQRNKGNFPGRFSGRQFSNSRSEMNVSTLELGDSALYLCASSAPGTSVSSYNEQFFGPGTRLTVL.